The next 3 T cell receptor beta chains were all read from a single sample in a study of vaccination effects on CD4 cells after COVID-19. The antigens for these receptors are not known. Subsequent to ten to eleven days of culture, CD4+ T cells were isolated. The method was immunoSEQ multiplex PCR; TCRdb's version includes in-frame clones alone and lacks a portion of them. The repertoire has tens of thousands of clones, about 81% of them found once; the top ten carry about 2.7%. This material consisted of CD4+ T cells from PBMCs cultured without peptide, taken before COVID-19 vaccination. These receptors were collected from a human donor who received a COVID-19 vaccine.

The genes are TRBV18 and TRBJ2-5, with TRBD1 matching 7 bases. Germline lookup yields CDR1 KGHSH and CDR2 LQKENI. This CDR3 comprises 13 residues. V dropped 4 bases and J dropped 5; count of bases not matched to a gene: 4. The CDR3 sequence: CASSQGARETQYF. The CDR3, as DNA: TGTGCCAGCTCACAGGGGGCGCGGGAGACCCAGTACTTC.

The chain is built from TRBV21-1 and TRBJ2-3. TRBV21-1 is labeled a pseudogene. This CDR3 is built from 13 residues. Here the CDR3 reads CASSRGPADTQYF. The CDR3 DNA is TGTGCCAGCAGTCGGGGGCCGGCAGATACGCAGTATTTT.

The rearrangement links TRBV6-4 to TRBJ1-2, with 7 positions matching TRBD1. The length of the CDR3 is 15 residues. Germline V CDR1 and CDR2: MRHNA, SNTAGT. The V segment lost 6 bases and the J segment 0 bases; nucleotides outside the gene matches: 7. Here the CDR3 reads CASRARQGTNYGYTF. CDR3 DNA sequence: TGTGCCAGCAGAGCCCGACAGGGTACTAACTATGGCTACACCTTC.